These 3 T cell receptor beta chains were sequenced from one sample in a study of blood T cell repertoires in COVID-19. Produced via immunoSEQ multiplex PCR; TCRdb's table is partial and in-frame only. The sample holds 150,000 to 200,000 clones; approximately 81% are singletons and the top ten take 0.8% to 1.2%. The sample was peripheral blood. These receptors were obtained from a man aged 35 to 55 with acute or convalescent COVID-19.

As regards this clone: This CDR3 is also generated by other DNA sequences in the sample. This chain connects TRBV15 to TRBJ2-5, with D maybe TRBD2 (6 bases). The ends were cut back, 5 bases at V and 4 bases at J, with 11 bases in the middle. Germline CDR1 reads LNHNV; CDR2 reads YYDKDF (reference sequence). The CDR3 consists of 13 residues. The CDR3 sequence is CATSRGGGETQYF. Written as DNA, the CDR3 is TGTGCCACCAGCCGTGGGGGAGGAGAGACCCAGTACTTC.

V is TRBV2 and J is TRBJ2-7; 10 bases are a match to TRBD1. The CDR3 has 15 residues. The germline V gene has CDR1 SNHLY and CDR2 FYNNEI. V dropped 4 bases and J dropped 3; count of bases not matched to a gene: 6. The CDR3: CASSGRTGGHYEQYF. CDR3 nucleotides: TGTGCCAGCAGTGGACGGACAGGGGGACACTACGAGCAGTACTTC.

The chain recombines TRBV19 with TRBJ1-3, with 7 bases aligning to TRBD1. The CDR3 is made up of 14 amino acids. Per the germline V gene, CDR1 is LNHDA and CDR2 is SQIVND (reference sequence). Losses at the gene ends were 4 bases for V and 0 bases for J; bases not matched to a gene: 0. The CDR3 spells CASSRDSSGNTIYF. DNA for the CDR3: TGTGCCAGTAGTAGGGACAGCTCTGGAAACACCATATATTTT. The variable domain in full, completed from reference TRBV19 and TRBJ1-3, reads DGGITQSPKYLFRKEGQNVTLSCEQNLNHDAMYWYRQDPGQGLRLIYYSQIVNDFQKGDIAEGYSVSREKKESFPLTVTSAQKNPTAFYLCASSRDSSGNTIYFGEGSWLTVV.